The 2 T cell receptor beta chains presented below share a single source sample, sequenced in a study of cytomegalovirus exposure and HLA in healthy donors. 13 Jbeta primers and 60 Vbeta primers were used for the PCR. Some clones are missing from TCRdb's copy, which holds only in-frame ones; the method was immunoSEQ multiplex PCR. The sample shows about 150,000 clones, around 68% of them seen only once. Sequencing was performed on PBMCs. These receptors came from a man aged 25-45 years in good health and CMV-seronegative.

The chain employs TRBV7-6 and TRBJ2-2; 8 bases are a match to TRBD2. The germline V gene encodes CDR1 SGHVS and CDR2 FNYEAQ. After removal of 3 bases from V and 0 bases from J, the junction contained 3 bases not matched to a gene. The CDR3 sequence is 16 residues long. CDR3 sequence reads: CASSFQAGANTGELFF. The DNA for the CDR3 is TGTGCCAGCAGCTTCCAAGCGGGGGCGAACACCGGGGAGCTGTTTTTT.

This clone was seen only a few times. The V gene is TRBV7-3, the J gene TRBJ2-2, with D unresolved. This CDR3 has 12 amino acids. V dropped 4 bases and J dropped 6 bases, with 6 bases sitting between them. Germline V gene data show CDR1 as SGHTA and CDR2 as FQGTGA. This CDR3 is CASSSESGELFF. The CDR3 coding sequence is TGTGCCAGCAGCTCAGAATCCGGGGAGCTGTTTTTT.